Listed below are T cell receptor beta chains from one sample, sequenced in a study of shared clonotypes between healthy human individuals. Assay: immunoSEQ multiplex PCR; the TCRdb copy retains only in-frame clones and omits some. The profile shows around 1.5 million clones, around 98% of them singletons. Sequenced material: naive CD4+ T cells sorted from blood. The receptors were gathered from a man younger than 45 in good health. CDR3s include the opening cysteine and the closing phenylalanine or tryptophan. Fields, in order: clone size, V gene, J gene, D gene, CDR3 protein, CDR3 DNA. A D gene is named only where the DNA matches it firmly. Size is omitted from some rows. Given values are once, few, many or a class for expanded clones.

size: .
V: TRBV30
J: TRBJ2-1
D: TRBD2
CDR3: CAWSGTSGNYNEQFF
DNA: TGTGCCTGGAGTGGGACTAGCGGGAATTACAATGAGCAGTTCTTC

size: once
V: TRBV28
J: TRBJ2-7
D: .
CDR3: CASSYQNGPNEQYF
DNA: TGTGCCAGCAGTTATCAGAACGGCCCAAACGAGCAGTACTTC

size: .
V: TRBV12-5
J: TRBJ2-5
D: TRBD1
CDR3: CASGPGGAGGETQYF
DNA: TGTGCTAGTGGTCCAGGGGGCGCAGGGGGAGAGACCCAGTACTTC

size: .
V: TRBV5-1
J: TRBJ2-1
D: .
CDR3: CASSLGVEYNEQFF
DNA: TGCGCCAGCAGCTTGGGGGTCGAGTACAATGAGCAGTTCTTC

size: .
V: TRBV9
J: TRBJ1-1
D: TRBD1
CDR3: CASSVGSAGGNTEAFF
DNA: TGTGCCAGCAGCGTAGGGTCTGCAGGGGGGAACACTGAAGCTTTCTTT

size: .
V: TRBV5-1
J: TRBJ1-5
D: TRBD1
CDR3: CASSQAGFLQGDQPQHF
DNA: TGCGCCAGCAGCCAAGCTGGTTTTTTACAGGGGGATCAGCCCCAGCATTTT

size: .
V: TRBV28
J: TRBJ2-7
D: .
CDR3: CASSPPGREGYF
DNA: TGTGCCAGCAGTCCCCCGGGACGCGAGGGGTACTTC

size: .
V: TRBV19
J: TRBJ2-6
D: .
CDR3: CASRARGGTGANVLTF
DNA: TGTGCCAGTAGGGCCAGGGGCGGTACTGGGGCCAACGTCCTGACTTTC

size: .
V: TRBV6-5
J: TRBJ2-5
D: .
CDR3: CASSPGTRETQYF
DNA: TGTGCCAGCAGCCCGGGAACTCGGGAGACCCAGTACTTC

size: .
V: TRBV5-5
J: TRBJ2-5
D: .
CDR3: CASSLIGQETQYF
DNA: TGTGCCAGCAGCTTGATTGGGCAAGAGACCCAGTACTTC

size: .
V: TRBV27
J: TRBJ1-4
D: .
CDR3: CASSLMAGAEKLFF
DNA: TGTGCCAGCAGTTTAATGGCAGGGGCCGAAAAACTGTTTTTT

size: once
V: TRBV18
J: TRBJ1-5
D: .
CDR3: CASSLFQGSGGNQPQHF
DNA: TGTGCCAGCTCACTGTTCCAGGGATCTGGGGGCAATCAGCCCCAGCATTTT

size: .
V: TRBV10-3
J: TRBJ1-5
D: .
CDR3: CAISEATGNSNQPQHF
DNA: TGTGCCATCAGTGAGGCGACTGGGAATAGCAATCAGCCCCAGCATTTT

size: .
V: TRBV7-9
J: TRBJ2-7
D: .
CDR3: CASSLAGGLESYEQYF
DNA: TGTGCCAGCAGCTTAGCGGGCGGGCTAGAATCCTACGAGCAGTACTTC

size: .
V: TRBV10-3
J: TRBJ2-5
D: .
CDR3: CATVRDLQETQYF
DNA: TGTGCCACCGTCAGGGACTTGCAAGAGACCCAGTACTTC

size: .
V: TRBV30
J: TRBJ1-2
D: .
CDR3: CAALRDTGGYTF
DNA: TGTGCCGCACTAAGGGACACCGGCGGTTACACCTTC

size: .
V: TRBV29-1
J: TRBJ2-2
D: .
CDR3: CSVHPTGTGELFF
DNA: TGCAGCGTTCACCCGACGGGCACCGGGGAGCTGTTTTTT

size: .
V: TRBV10-3
J: TRBJ1-1
D: .
CDR3: CATTEGMNTEAFF
DNA: TGTGCCACGACAGAAGGTATGAACACTGAAGCTTTCTTT

size: .
V: TRBV2
J: TRBJ1-5
D: TRBD1
CDR3: CAIGQGQADQPQHF
DNA: TGTGCCATAGGACAGGGGCAAGCAGATCAGCCCCAGCATTTT

size: .
V: TRBV19
J: TRBJ2-7
D: .
CDR3: CASSRSRDNSYEQYF
DNA: TGTGCCAGTAGTCGTAGCAGGGACAACTCCTACGAGCAGTACTTC

size: .
V: TRBV7-3
J: TRBJ1-1
D: .
CDR3: CASSLAGARGTEAFF
DNA: TGTGCCAGCAGCTTAGCGGGCGCGAGGGGGACTGAAGCTTTCTTT

size: .
V: TRBV2
J: TRBJ1-5
D: .
CDR3: CASSRYSNQPQHF
DNA: TGTGCCAGCAGTAGATATAGCAATCAGCCCCAGCATTTT

size: .
V: TRBV28
J: TRBJ1-2
D: .
CDR3: CASSFLGDPYGYTF
DNA: TGTGCCAGCAGTTTCTTGGGGGACCCTTATGGCTACACCTTC

size: .
V: TRBV6-6
J: TRBJ2-7
D: TRBD2
CDR3: CASSYERGAYEQYF
DNA: TGTGCCAGCAGTTACGAGCGGGGGGCCTACGAGCAGTACTTC

size: .
V: TRBV4-1
J: TRBJ2-1
D: .
CDR3: CASSQARATEQFF
DNA: TGCGCCAGCAGCCAAGCAAGAGCGACTGAGCAGTTCTTC

size: .
V: TRBV11-2
J: TRBJ1-1
D: .
CDR3: CASSLTGLTEAFF
DNA: TGTGCCAGCAGCTTAACCGGGTTGACTGAAGCTTTCTTT

size: .
V: TRBV7-9
J: TRBJ1-3
D: .
CDR3: CASSGTASGNTIYF
DNA: TGTGCCAGCAGCGGGACGGCCTCTGGAAACACCATATATTTT

size: .
V: TRBV6-5
J: TRBJ2-1
D: TRBD2
CDR3: CASSYVAGGYNEQFF
DNA: TGTGCCAGCAGTTACGTAGCGGGAGGCTACAATGAGCAGTTCTTC

size: .
V: TRBV6-1
J: TRBJ2-1
D: .
CDR3: CASSGLNEQFF
DNA: TGTGCCAGCAGCGGCCTCAATGAGCAGTTCTTC

size: .
V: TRBV9
J: TRBJ1-4
D: .
CDR3: CASSAGDFATNEKLFF
DNA: TGTGCCAGCAGCGCCGGAGACTTTGCAACTAATGAAAAACTGTTTTTT

size: .
V: TRBV11-2
J: TRBJ1-2
D: TRBD1
CDR3: CASSSFGQGLSGYTF
DNA: TGTGCCAGCAGCTCTTTTGGACAGGGACTTTCTGGCTACACCTTC

size: .
V: TRBV4-3
J: TRBJ2-7
D: TRBD2
CDR3: CASSPAGGGTNTYEQYF
DNA: TGCGCCAGCAGCCCCGCCGGGGGGGGCACGAACACCTACGAGCAGTACTTC

size: .
V: TRBV6-5
J: TRBJ2-7
D: .
CDR3: CASSLGGGEQYF
DNA: TGTGCCAGCAGTTTGGGGGGAGGCGAGCAGTACTTC

size: .
V: TRBV19
J: TRBJ2-7
D: .
CDR3: CASSIGRGGYEQYF
DNA: TGTGCCAGTAGTATCGGCAGGGGTGGCTACGAGCAGTACTTC

size: .
V: TRBV7-8
J: TRBJ1-5
D: .
CDR3: CASSLWGGMGNQPQHF
DNA: TGTGCCAGCAGCTTATGGGGGGGGATGGGCAATCAGCCCCAGCATTTT

size: .
V: TRBV6-1
J: TRBJ1-1
D: .
CDR3: CASTEGTVEAFF
DNA: TGTGCCAGCACCGAAGGGACGGTTGAAGCTTTCTTT

size: .
V: TRBV4-1
J: TRBJ2-5
D: TRBD1
CDR3: CASSHLGQGQETQYF
DNA: TGCGCCAGCAGCCACCTGGGACAGGGGCAAGAGACCCAGTACTTC

size: .
V: TRBV11-2
J: TRBJ2-1
D: .
CDR3: CASSFPGPRLGNEQFF
DNA: TGTGCCAGCAGCTTCCCGGGGCCTAGGTTAGGAAATGAGCAGTTCTTC

size: .
V: TRBV28
J: TRBJ2-5
D: .
CDR3: CASSLMGSNQETQYF
DNA: TGTGCCAGCAGTTTAATGGGCAGTAACCAAGAGACCCAGTACTTC

size: .
V: TRBV19
J: TRBJ1-5
D: .
CDR3: CASKPGANQPQHF
DNA: TGTGCCAGTAAACCCGGGGCCAATCAGCCCCAGCATTTT

size: .
V: TRBV9
J: TRBJ2-5
D: .
CDR3: CASSSFSGRQETQYF
DNA: TGTGCCAGCAGTAGTTTCTCGGGCAGGCAAGAGACCCAGTACTTC

size: .
V: TRBV25-1
J: TRBJ2-3
D: TRBD1
CDR3: CASSPDRASTDTQYF
DNA: TGTGCCAGCAGCCCTGACAGGGCTAGCACAGATACGCAGTATTTT

size: .
V: TRBV29-1
J: TRBJ2-7
D: .
CDR3: CSVARQSSYEQYF
DNA: TGCAGCGTTGCGCGACAGAGCTCCTACGAGCAGTACTTC

size: .
V: TRBV7-2
J: TRBJ1-2
D: .
CDR3: CASSLERGRDYGYTF
DNA: TGTGCCAGCAGTCTGGAGAGAGGGCGGGACTATGGCTACACCTTC

size: .
V: TRBV18
J: TRBJ2-4
D: TRBD1
CDR3: CASSPPGGNGKNIQYF
DNA: TGTGCCAGCTCACCACCAGGGGGCAATGGCAAAAACATTCAGTACTTC

size: once
V: TRBV2
J: TRBJ2-7
D: TRBD1
CDR3: CASSFGQAYEQYF
DNA: TGTGCCAGCAGTTTCGGACAGGCTTACGAGCAGTACTTC

size: .
V: TRBV4-2
J: TRBJ1-2
D: .
CDR3: CASSQGTPYPGYTF
DNA: TGTGCCAGCAGCCAAGGGACACCTTACCCGGGCTACACCTTC

size: .
V: TRBV9
J: TRBJ2-2
D: TRBD2
CDR3: CASSAGTSGVNTGELFF
DNA: TGTGCCAGCAGCGCTGGGACTAGCGGGGTGAACACCGGGGAGCTGTTTTTT

size: .
V: TRBV5-4
J: TRBJ2-5
D: TRBD2
CDR3: CASSLAGGDGRQETQYF
DNA: TGTGCCAGCAGCTTAGCGGGAGGGGACGGACGACAAGAGACCCAGTACTTC

size: .
V: TRBV4-1
J: TRBJ2-3
D: .
CDR3: CASSQGRDTQYF
DNA: TGCGCCAGCAGCCAAGGGAGGGATACGCAGTATTTT

size: .
V: TRBV29-1
J: TRBJ2-7
D: TRBD1
CDR3: CSVGDRGFYEQYF
DNA: TGCAGCGTTGGGGACAGGGGGTTTTACGAGCAGTACTTC

size: .
V: TRBV28
J: TRBJ2-7
D: .
CDR3: CASSSGAFWHQRGTYEQYF
DNA: TGTGCCAGCAGTTCAGGAGCTTTCTGGCATCAGAGGGGGACCTACGAGCAGTACTTC

size: .
V: TRBV14
J: TRBJ2-3
D: .
CDR3: CASSRLGSMTDTQYF
DNA: TGTGCCAGCAGCCGACTCGGGTCGATGACAGATACGCAGTATTTT

size: .
V: TRBV18
J: TRBJ2-3
D: TRBD1
CDR3: CASSKQGAIGTDTQYF
DNA: TGTGCCAGCTCAAAGCAGGGGGCGATAGGAACAGATACGCAGTATTTT

size: .
V: TRBV19
J: TRBJ2-7
D: .
CDR3: CASSISKGQTLYEQYF
DNA: TGTGCCAGTAGTATAAGCAAGGGGCAGACCCTCTACGAGCAGTACTTC